The 23 T cell receptor beta chains given below trace back to one sample, sequenced in a study of early T cells in non-severe SARS-CoV-2 infection. MiXCR, run by TCRdb on the 5' RACE reads, gives a single entry per CDR3 protein. The table includes some 82,000 distinct CDR3 sequences, 5% to 6.5% detected once. Sequences were obtained from whole blood. The origin of the receptors is an adult who was a healthcare worker with PCR-confirmed SARS-CoV-2 infection or an uninfected control (not recorded which).

This clonotype was seen at least ten times. The chain uses TRBV20-1 and TRBJ2-3, with TRBD2 matching over 8 bases. Germline CDR1 DFQATT, CDR2 SNEGSKA (reference sequence). The CDR3 is 16 amino acids. V gave up 0 bases and J gave up 2 bases; unmatched junction bases: 7. The CDR3: CSARDRTRGVTDTQYF. DNA for the CDR3: TGCAGTGCTAGAGATCGTACGCGGGGGGTCACAGATACGCAGTATTTT.

This clonotype was observed many times. CDR3 sequence (DNA): TGTGCCAGCAGTGAAATCCGAGACACCGGGGAGCTGTTTTTT. It codes for CASSEIRDTGELFF. The chain joins TRBV2 to TRBJ2-2; D gene ambiguous. The germline V and J ends were trimmed by 2 bases and 3 bases, with 7 bases remaining between them. The CDR3 is 14 amino acids. Germline V gene sequence: CDR1 SNHLY, CDR2 FYNNEI.

This clonotype showed up many times. This chain joins TRBV5-4 and TRBJ2-7, with D tentatively TRBD1 (7 bases). Germline CDR1 SGHNT, CDR2 YYREEE (reference sequence). Trimming removed 0 bases from V and 6 bases from J, with 10 bases in between. The CDR3 is made up of 13 amino acids. The CDR3 DNA reads TGTGCCAGCAGCTTGGACAGGGGAGGCGAGCAGTACTTC. Its translation is CASSLDRGGEQYF.

This clonotype was picked up many times. V usage is TRBV12-3 or TRBV12-4 and J usage is TRBJ2-1, with TRBD2 matching over 7 bases. The CDR3 extends over 17 amino acids. J lost 3 bases, V lost 3 bases, and 11 bases had no gene match. CDR3 sequence (DNA): TGTGCCAGCAGTTTTGACGGGGGGTCCGCTAACTACAATGAGCAGTTCTTC. It yields the protein CASSFDGGSANYNEQFF.

This clonotype was observed at least ten times. The chain employs TRBV12-3 or TRBV12-4 and TRBJ1-1; the match to TRBD1 covers 7 bases. This CDR3 has 15 residues. V dropped 6 bases and J dropped 1; count of bases not matched to a gene: 8. The DNA for the CDR3 is TGTGCCAGCAGACAGGGACAGCCCTCGAACACTGAAGCTTTCTTT. This encodes CASRQGQPSNTEAFF.

This clonotype was seen ten or more times. V is TRBV4-2 and J is TRBJ2-7; 12 bases are a match to TRBD2. CDR3 length: 15 residues. With 1 base clipped from V and 2 bases from J, the junction kept 0 bases outside the gene matches. Germline loops: CDR1 LGHNA, CDR2 YNFKEQ. This CDR3 reads CASSQGTSGAYEQYF. In DNA, the CDR3 is TGTGCCAGCAGCCAAGGGACTAGCGGGGCCTACGAGCAGTACTTC.

This chain connects TRBV7-9 to TRBJ2-1; possibly TRBD2 for D (5 bases). Germline V gene lookup returns CDR1 SEHNR and CDR2 FQNEAQ (reference sequence). V gave up 1 base and J gave up 3 bases, with 10 bases separating them. This CDR3 is built from 15 residues. DNA for the CDR3: TGTGCCAGCAGCTTAGTGGCTAGCTACTACAATGAGCAGTTCTTC. It is translated as CASSLVASYYNEQFF.

This clonotype was seen ten or more times. V is TRBV20-1 and J is TRBJ2-3, with D perhaps being TRBD1 or TRBD2 (5 bases each). Trimming took 0 bases from V and 5 from J, leaving 9 bases between them. CDR3 size: 13 residues. Germline loops: CDR1 DFQATT, CDR2 SNEGSKA (reference sequence). The CDR3 bases are TGCAGTGCTAGAGAGAAGGGGAGAGATACGCAGTATTTT. It is translated as CSAREKGRDTQYF.

The chain couples TRBV18 to TRBJ2-7, with 10 nucleotides matching TRBD2. The germline CDR1 and CDR2 sequences are KGHSH and LQKENI. The CDR3 is 16 amino acids. V lost 2 bases and J lost 6; bases outside the gene matches: 10. In DNA form, the CDR3 reads TGTGCCAGCTCACCATCTAGCGGGAGCGGTTTTAGCGAGCAGTACTTC. Protein: CASSPSSGSGFSEQYF.

This clonotype was seen repeatedly, ten times or more. The chain employs TRBV9 and TRBJ1-2; D not certain. The CDR3 has 13 residues. V shed 0 bases and J shed 4 bases, with 7 bases lying between them. Germline V gene lookup returns CDR1 SGDLS and CDR2 YYNGEE. As DNA, the CDR3 is TGTGCCAGCAGCGTAGCGTCCGGCTATGGCTACACCTTC. This translates into CASSVASGYGYTF.

This clonotype was detected ten times or more. The V and J genes are TRBV6-2 or TRBV6-3 and TRBJ1-1; D unclear. The CDR3 loop spans 13 amino acids. Per the germline V gene, CDR1 is MNHEY and CDR2 is SVGEGT. The V gene lost 6 bases and the J gene lost 0 bases, with 8 bases spanning the gap. The CDR3 reads CASSSGMNTEAFF. CDR3 in DNA: TGTGCCAGCAGCAGCGGGATGAACACTGAAGCTTTCTTT.

V usage is TRBV18 and J usage is TRBJ1-5; TRBD1 is a possible D gene (5 bases). Germline lookup yields CDR1 KGHSH and CDR2 LQKENI. The CDR3 length is 15 residues. V gave up 6 bases and J gave up 1 base, with 13 bases separating them. The CDR3 sequence: CASSWAGTSNQPQHF. The CDR3 nucleotides are TGTGCCAGCTCTTGGGCAGGGACCAGCAATCAGCCCCAGCATTTT.

The J gene is TRBJ2-7, the V gene TRBV12-3 or TRBV12-4; D gene ambiguous. The V end was cut by 8 bases, the J end by 2 bases, with 10 bases between. This CDR3 is 12 amino acids long. CDR3 DNA: TGTGCCAGCCGGTCCGATCCCTACGAGCAGTACTTC. Translation: CASRSDPYEQYF.

The sample holds a few counts of this clonotype. This rearrangement joins TRBV13 to TRBJ2-5, with D possibly matching TRBD2 (5 bases). With 5 bases removed from V and 1 base from J, the gap between germline ends came to 14 bases. Germline loops: CDR1 PRHDT, CDR2 FYEKMQ (reference sequence). CDR3 size: 15 residues. CDR3 sequence: CASSARQGLQETQYF. The CDR3 nucleotides are TGTGCCAGCAGCGCCAGGCAAGGACTCCAAGAGACCCAGTACTTC.

The chain has TRBV28 and TRBJ1-2, with 7 bases aligning to TRBD1. This CDR3 has 13 amino acids. The germline V gene has CDR1 MDHEN and CDR2 SYDVKM. After removal of 8 bases from V and 1 base from J, the junction contained 4 bases not matched to a gene. The CDR3 region is CASRDSYNYGYTF. DNA for the CDR3: TGTGCCAGCCGGGACAGCTATAACTATGGCTACACCTTC.

The rearrangement links TRBV7-2 to TRBJ2-1; D may be TRBD2 (5 bases). This CDR3 has 13 amino acids. The germline V and J ends were trimmed by 1 base and 8 bases, with 9 bases remaining between them. Per the germline V gene, CDR1 is SGHTA and CDR2 is FQGNSA. The CDR3 DNA reads TGTGCCAGCAGCTTAGAACTAGAGTATGAGCAGTTCTTC. Protein product: CASSLELEYEQFF.

In this sample, this clonotype turned up a few times. The CDR3 is CASSYSRASGDYEQYF. Written as DNA, the CDR3 is TGTGCCAGCAGTTACTCGAGGGCTAGCGGGGACTACGAGCAGTACTTC. J is TRBJ2-7 and V is TRBV6-2 or TRBV6-3; 9 nucleotides match TRBD2. CDR3 length equals 16 residues. CDR1 and CDR2 (germline): MNHEY, SVGEGT. With 0 bases clipped from V and 3 bases from J, the junction kept 6 bases outside the gene matches.

This clonotype was seen a handful of times. V usage is TRBV6-2 or TRBV6-3 and J usage is TRBJ1-5; 8 bases match TRBD1. The trim removed 4 bases at V and 5 bases at J, leaving 7 bases unmatched. This CDR3 region has 15 residues. Germline loops: CDR1 MNHEY, CDR2 SVGEGT. The CDR3 here is CASSWGDRGDQPQHF. The CDR3 region has the DNA TGTGCCAGCAGTTGGGGTGACAGGGGTGATCAGCCCCAGCATTTT.

The chain links TRBV19 to TRBJ2-2; TRBD2 might be the D (6 bases). Germline V lookup: CDR1 LNHDA, CDR2 SQIVND (reference sequence). CDR3 size: 15 residues. The ends were cut back, 5 bases at V and 4 bases at J, with 14 bases in the middle. DNA of the CDR3: TGTGCCAGTAGTGCCATGGGACTCCGCACCGGGGAGCTGTTTTTT. Its protein is CASSAMGLRTGELFF. Combining the CDR3 with reference TRBV19 and TRBJ2-2 gives the whole variable domain DGGITQSPKYLFRKEGQNVTLSCEQNLNHDAMYWYRQDPGQGLRLIYYSQIVNDFQKGDIAEGYSVSREKKESFPLTVTSAQKNPTAFYLCASSAMGLRTGELFFGEGSRLTVL.

This clonotype was observed many times. The V gene is TRBV9, the J gene TRBJ2-2, with D possibly TRBD2 on 5 matching bases. V was clipped by 4 bases and J by 7 bases, with 8 bases between them. The germline gives CDR1 SGDLS, CDR2 YYNGEE. The CDR3 covers 12 residues. The CDR3, as DNA: TGTGCCAGCAGCCGGGATGGCGGGGAGCTGTTTTTT. It encodes CASSRDGGELFF.

This clonotype appeared many times. The chain uses TRBV12-3 or TRBV12-4 and TRBJ1-5; possible D gene TRBD1, 6 bases. This CDR3 region has 15 residues. The V gene lost 5 bases and the J gene lost 2 bases, with 13 bases spanning the gap. The CDR3 loop reads CASSLTGSRNQPQHF. The CDR3 DNA sequence: TGTGCCAGCAGTCTTACAGGGTCGCGCAATCAGCCCCAGCATTTT.

The chain carries TRBV20-1 and TRBJ2-5; TRBD1 agrees at 8 bases. The CDR3 consists of 14 residues. CDR1 and CDR2 (germline): DFQATT, SNEGSKA (reference sequence). V lost 3 bases and J lost 2; bases outside the gene matches: 5. The CDR3 DNA is TGCAGTGCTAGCGGGGACAGGCGTCAAGAGACCCAGTACTTC. It encodes CSASGDRRQETQYF.

The chain combines TRBV5-5 with TRBJ2-7; the D gene is possibly TRBD2 (6 bases). Germline lookup yields CDR1 SGHKS and CDR2 YYEKEE (reference sequence). This CDR3 has 14 residues. The V end was cut by 4 bases, the J end by 3 bases, with 14 bases between. The CDR3 nucleotides read TGTGCCAGCAGCACGGGACGGGGGATCTACGAGCAGTACTTC. Translated: CASSTGRGIYEQYF.